The present TCR beta chain was sequenced within a study of T cell clusters in autoimmune cytopenias. Multiplex touch-down PCR amplified TRB using TRB-A and TRB-B pools in one tube. TCRdb reprocessed the multiplex PCR reads and keeps a single row for each CDR3 protein, giving no DNA. This sample's table has around 11,000 distinct CDR3 sequences. The CDR3 consists of 13 residues. Germline assignment: CDR1 MNHNS and CDR2 SASEGT. This clonotype shows up as medium-sized by frequency. Each sample's input was roughly 270 ng genomic DNA, 30,000 to 45,000 genome equivalents. A further study also used this sample, focusing on T cell repertoires in aging, cancer and after chemotherapy. From that second work: Over several months to years, re-sampled healthy donor repertoires clearly shared clones.

The sample comprised peripheral blood. V usage is TRBV6-1 and J usage is TRBJ1-6. This receptor was obtained from a human donor in good health. The CDR3 protein is CATEAGVNSPLHF.